Shown below are 18 T cell receptor beta chains from a single sample sequenced in a study of cytomegalovirus exposure and HLA in healthy donors. Amplification used 60 Vbeta primers and 13 Jbeta primers. Data came from immunoSEQ multiplex PCR; TCRdb stores just in-frame clones and leaves some out. The sample comprises about 150,000 clones, roughly 85% of which are singletons, and 2.3% rests with the top ten. What was sequenced was PBMCs. The origin of the receptors is a woman aged 18 to 35 in good health and CMV-seronegative.

The rearrangement uses TRBV4-2 and TRBJ1-5; 10 nucleotides match TRBD1. CDR1 and CDR2 (germline): LGHNA, YNFKEQ. This CDR3 has 16 residues. V was clipped by 4 bases and J by 9 bases; unmatched bases: 12. The CDR3 region is CASSPFSGQGSRPQHF. The CDR3 coding sequence is TGTGCCAGCAGCCCCTTCTCGGGACAGGGGTCGCGGCCCCAGCATTTT.

The chain has TRBV5-1 and TRBJ2-5, with D perhaps TRBD1 (5 bases). The J call is doubtful: the DNA matches TRBJ2-7 better. The CDR3 is 14 amino acids. CDR1 is SGHRS, CDR2 YFSETQ, per germline. As DNA, the CDR3 is TGCGCCAGCAGCCCGATGGACACGAACTACGAGCAGTACTTC. Translated, it gives CASSPMDTNYEQYF.

This chain connects TRBV11-2 to TRBJ1-2, with D unresolved. CDR3 size: 11 residues. V dropped 11 bases and J dropped 4 bases, with 11 bases sitting between them. Germline values: CDR1 SGHAT, CDR2 FQNNGV. The CDR3 is CAQLTGYGYTF. CDR3 bases: TGTGCCCAGCTTACGGGCTATGGCTACACCTTC.

The chain has TRBV2 and TRBJ2-7; tentatively, D is TRBD1 (6 bases). Trimming removed 6 bases from V and 4 bases from J, with 10 bases in between. Germline CDR1 SNHLY, CDR2 FYNNEI. The CDR3 loop spans 12 amino acids. For the CDR3, the DNA is TGTGCCAGCAGAAGACAGGAGTACGAGCAGTACTTC. It yields the protein CASRRQEYEQYF.

This chain connects TRBV4-3 to TRBJ2-7, with a weak D call TRBD2 (5 bases). Germline CDR1 LGHNA, CDR2 YSLEER. The CDR3 length is 16 residues. Trimming cost V 0 bases and J 0 bases, with 12 bases left between them. The CDR3 DNA is TGCGCCAGCAGCCAAGATGTTAGCGACCCCTCCTACGAGCAGTACTTC. It is translated as CASSQDVSDPSYEQYF.

V is TRBV10-1 and J is TRBJ2-1; the D gene is possibly TRBD2 (5 bases). The germline gives CDR1 WNHNN, CDR2 SYGVQD (reference sequence). The CDR3 is 15 residues long. V lost 3 bases and J 3 bases, leaving 12 bases between the germline ends. CDR3 protein: CASSDAAAGYNEQFF. The CDR3 DNA sequence: TGCGCCAGCAGTGATGCAGCGGCGGGCTACAATGAGCAGTTCTTC.

This clone was recorded a few times. V gene TRBV29-1 combines with J gene TRBJ1-5, with a possible D match to TRBD1 (5 bases). From germline, CDR1 is SQVTM and CDR2 ANQGSEA. Trimming stripped 6 bases from V and 5 bases from J, with 20 bases between. The CDR3 is made up of 15 amino acids. The CDR3 spells CSVSAGTGRDQPQHF. In DNA form, the CDR3 reads TGCAGCGTGAGCGCCGGGACTGGTCGTGATCAGCCCCAGCATTTT.

The genes are TRBV2 and TRBJ1-2; a possible D gene is TRBD1 (5 bases). The CDR3 extends over 15 amino acids. Trimming shortened V by 1 base and J by 3 bases, and 12 bases separated the two germline ends. From germline, CDR1 is SNHLY and CDR2 FYNNEI. CDR3 sequence: CASSEDRRSYYGYTF. The CDR3 DNA reads TGTGCCAGCAGTGAAGACAGGAGATCCTACTATGGCTACACCTTC.

This clone was seen just once. This chain uses TRBV28 with TRBJ1-5; the D gene is possibly TRBD1 (6 bases). V was trimmed by 1 base and J by 0 bases, leaving 10 bases between them. Germline-derived CDR1 and CDR2 are MDHEN and SYDVKM. This CDR3 comprises 16 residues. The CDR3, as DNA: TGTGCCAGCAGTTTATTAGCAGGGGTTAGCAATCAGCCCCAGCATTTT. This encodes CASSLLAGVSNQPQHF.

The rearrangement links TRBV7-9 to TRBJ2-5; D is unclear. This CDR3 has 13 amino acids. Germline values: CDR1 SEHNR, CDR2 FQNEAQ (reference sequence). V was trimmed by 5 bases and J by 11 bases, leaving 18 bases between them. The CDR3 spells CASSHDAVSGQYF. The CDR3 nucleotides are TGTGCCAGCAGCCACGACGCGGTATCTGGGCAGTACTTC.

V gene TRBV2 combines with J gene TRBJ1-6, with a weak D call TRBD1 (5 bases). The CDR3 length is 15 residues. Trimming took off 6 bases at V and 7 bases at J, with 16 bases between the two ends. Germline values: CDR1 SNHLY, CDR2 FYNNEI. DNA for the CDR3: TGTGCCAGCAGCCGGGGGAGTCTAGGGAATTCACCCCTCCACTTT. This encodes CASSRGSLGNSPLHF.

This chain uses TRBV28 with TRBJ1-5; TRBD1 agrees at 9 bases. V lost 5 bases, J lost 4 bases, and 6 bases stayed unmatched. The germline V gene has CDR1 MDHEN and CDR2 SYDVKM. The CDR3 has 15 amino acids. The DNA of the CDR3 is TGTGCCAGCAGTCAGCCACAGGGGGCTAATCAGCCCCAGCATTTT. This translates into CASSQPQGANQPQHF.

The chain joins TRBV7-2 to TRBJ2-3, with D maybe TRBD2 (6 bases). The V gene lost 5 bases and the J gene lost 4 bases, with 16 bases spanning the gap. The CDR3 sequence is 15 residues long. The germline V gene has CDR1 SGHTA and CDR2 FQGNSA. CDR3 nucleotides: TGTGCCAGCAGCGCCAGCGGGTCGAGTGCAGATACGCAGTATTTT. This sequence encodes CASSASGSSADTQYF.

CDR3 sequence: CASSLGTSNTEAFF. Here the CDR3 DNA reads TGTGCCAGCAGCTTAGGGACATCCAACACTGAAGCTTTCTTT. The chain joins TRBV7-3 to TRBJ1-1; TRBD1 is a possible D gene (6 bases). The ends were cut back, 2 bases at V and 2 bases at J, with 9 bases in the middle. The CDR3 consists of 14 residues. Per the germline V gene, CDR1 is SGHTA and CDR2 is FQGTGA.

This sequence joins TRBV30 and TRBJ2-2, with 11 bases matching TRBD2. The germline V gene encodes CDR1 GTSNPN and CDR2 SVGIG (reference sequence). The CDR3 sequence is 19 residues long. The ends lost 0 bases at V and 5 bases at J; junction bases unmatched: 14. The CDR3 bases are TGTGCCTGGAGTGTACGGGCCTCGGGACTAGCGGAGATTACCGGGGAGCTGTTTTTT. Translation: CAWSVRASGLAEITGELFF.

V and J are TRBV5-1 and TRBJ2-1, with a weak D call TRBD2 (7 bases). The CDR3 contains 15 residues. The germline CDR1 and CDR2 sequences are SGHRS and YFSETQ. V was clipped by 4 bases and J by 10 bases, with 21 bases between them. CDR3 DNA: TGCGCCAGCAGCCAGGATAATGGCGGGGGCGGGGAGCAGTTCTTC. It specifies CASSQDNGGGGEQFF.

The gene calls are TRBV6-1 and TRBJ2-5; 7 bases are shared with TRBD2. The end of the DNA aligns better with TRBJ2-7, so the J call may be wrong. Germline CDR1 and CDR2: MNHNS and SASEGT. The CDR3 spans 14 residues. The CDR3 region has the DNA TGTGCCAGCAGTGAAGCGGGGGGGTGGTCCGAGCAGTACTTC. Its translation is CASSEAGGWSEQYF.

The genes are TRBV7-9 and TRBJ2-5; 9 bases fit TRBD1. The last part of the DNA fits TRBJ2-7 better; the J call may be wrong. Per germline, CDR1 SEHNR and CDR2 FQNEAQ (reference sequence). This CDR3 has 14 amino acids. The CDR3 protein is CASSSGTGSYEQYF. As DNA, the CDR3 is TGTGCCAGCAGCTCCGGGACAGGGTCCTACGAGCAGTACTTC.